The present entry profiles one T cell receptor (beta chain) with its context. This specimen comes from a study of control samples from healthy donors and cancer patients. Germline assignment: CDR1 SGHNT and CDR2 YYREEE (reference sequence). Trimming took 0 bases from V and 1 from J; bases not matched to a gene: 1. The CDR3 has 15 residues. Using immunoSEQ multiplex PCR, the repertoire was profiled, and TCRdb retains in-frame clones only, with some absent. The sample includes about 150,000 clones, around 86% of them seen just once. The V gene is TRBV5-4, the J gene TRBJ2-7, with 10 bases lining up with TRBD1. This TCR derives from a man aged 30 to 45 in good health. The sample consisted of blood. DNA for the CDR3: TGTGCCAGCAGCTTGGGACAGGGGGCTTCCTACGAGCAGTACTTC. It translates to CASSLGQGASYEQYF.